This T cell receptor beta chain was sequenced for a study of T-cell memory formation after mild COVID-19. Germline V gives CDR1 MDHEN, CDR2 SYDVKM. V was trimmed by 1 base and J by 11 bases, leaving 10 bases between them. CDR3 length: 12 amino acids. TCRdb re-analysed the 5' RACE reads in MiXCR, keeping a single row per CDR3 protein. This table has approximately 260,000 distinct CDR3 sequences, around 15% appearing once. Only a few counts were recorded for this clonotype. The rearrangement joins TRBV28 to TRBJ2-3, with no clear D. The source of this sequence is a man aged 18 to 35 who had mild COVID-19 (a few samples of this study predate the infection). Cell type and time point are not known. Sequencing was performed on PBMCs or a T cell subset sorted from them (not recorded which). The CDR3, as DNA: TGTGCCAGCAGTTTATTTGGCAGTCAGCAGTATTTT. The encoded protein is CASSLFGSQQYF.